One sample yielded the 23 T cell receptor beta chains listed below, sequenced in a study of T cell responses to AZD1222 COVID-19 vaccine. TCRdb's copy holds only in-frame clones and misses some; the assay was immunoSEQ multiplex PCR. This table has some 150,000 clones, over 90% appearing once. Sequencing used peripheral blood, obtained on day 0 of AZD1222 vaccination. These TCRs come from an adult in good health.

This sequence joins TRBV9 and TRBJ2-3; no clear D gene. The V end lost 0 bases, the J end lost 2 bases, and 10 bases lay between the germline ends. The V gene's germline CDR1 is SGDLS and CDR2 YYNGEE. The CDR3 contains 15 residues. CDR3 residues: CASSVDSHHTDTQYF. DNA for the CDR3: TGTGCCAGCAGCGTAGACTCCCACCACACAGATACGCAGTATTTT. Together with reference TRBV9 and TRBJ2-3, the CDR3 gives the full variable domain: DSGVTQTPKHLITATGQRVTLRCSPRSGDLSVYWYQQSLDQGLQFLIQYYNGEERAKGNILERFSAQQFPDLHSELNLSSLELGDSALYFCASSVDSHHTDTQYFGPGTRLTVL.

The CDR3 protein is CASRPDRRPNQPQHF. The DNA of the CDR3 is TGTGCCAGTAGACCTGACAGACGACCCAATCAGCCCCAGCATTTT. The V gene is TRBV19, the J gene TRBJ1-5, with D perhaps matching TRBD1 (5 bases). The V gene lost 6 bases and the J gene lost 3 bases, with 15 bases spanning the gap. This CDR3 has 15 amino acids. Germline assignment: CDR1 LNHDA and CDR2 SQIVND (reference sequence).

The chain joins TRBV3-1 (or the pseudogene TRBV3-2) to TRBJ2-7, with D possibly matching TRBD1 (5 bases). The ends were cut back, 3 bases at V and 5 bases at J, with 14 bases in the middle. Germline V gene sequence: CDR1 LGHDT, CDR2 YNNKEL (reference sequence). The CDR3 is 14 amino acids. CDR3 residues: CASSHSQGLNEQYF. CDR3 bases: TGTGCCAGCAGCCATAGCCAGGGCCTCAACGAGCAGTACTTC.

The genes are TRBV18 and TRBJ1-5, with 7 bases lining up with TRBD1. The CDR3 is 16 residues long. Trimming cost V 3 bases and J 0 bases; bases outside gene matches: 5. Looked up from germline, CDR1 is KGHSH and CDR2 is LQKENI. The CDR3 region has the DNA TGTGCCAGCTCACCTACTACAGGGGATAGCAATCAGCCCCAGCATTTT. It translates to CASSPTTGDSNQPQHF.

The J gene is TRBJ2-4, the V gene TRBV5-1; D is possibly TRBD1 (5 bases). V was shortened by 1 base and J by 6 bases, with 11 bases between the two germline ends. CDR1 and CDR2 from the germline V gene are SGHRS and YFSETQ. The CDR3 runs to 14 residues. The CDR3 DNA reads as TGCGCCAGCAGCTTGAATCCGCAGGGAAACATTCAGTACTTC. As protein: CASSLNPQGNIQYF.

V gene TRBV5-8 combines with J gene TRBJ1-5; weak D call: TRBD1 (6 bases). CDR1 SGHTS and CDR2 YDEGEE come from the germline V gene. V lost 5 bases, J lost 3 bases, and 12 bases lay in between. CDR3 size: 14 residues. The CDR3 loop is CASRGDTFNQPQHF. The CDR3 DNA follows: TGTGCCAGCAGGGGGGACACTTTCAATCAGCCCCAGCATTTT.

This clone was detected only once. The rearrangement joins TRBV13 to TRBJ2-7; D gene ambiguous. Per the germline V gene, CDR1 is PRHDT and CDR2 is FYEKMQ (reference sequence). V was clipped by 0 bases and J by 2 bases, with 5 bases between them. The CDR3 runs 13 residues. The CDR3 region has the DNA TGTGCCAGCAGCTTAGGTTTTACCTACGAGCAGTACTTC. Amino acid sequence: CASSLGFTYEQYF.

This chain joins TRBV6-2 or TRBV6-3 and TRBJ2-7, with D possibly TRBD1 on 5 matching bases. CDR3 length: 13 amino acids. V lost 0 bases and J 2 bases, leaving 5 bases between the germline ends. Germline loops: CDR1 MNHEY, CDR2 SVGEGT. Here the CDR3 reads CASSYSDTYEQYF. CDR3 nucleotides: TGTGCCAGCAGTTACTCGGACACCTACGAGCAGTACTTC.

The gene calls are TRBV7-9 and TRBJ1-2, with D unclear. There are 14 residues in the CDR3. Germline assignment: CDR1 SEHNR and CDR2 FQNEAQ (reference sequence). The germline V and J ends were trimmed by 0 bases and 5 bases, with 10 bases remaining between them. This chain's CDR3 is CASSLAAGGYGYTF. The CDR3, as DNA: TGTGCCAGCAGCTTAGCGGCGGGCGGTTATGGCTACACCTTC.

J is TRBJ1-4 and V is TRBV7-9; D call uncertain. V lost 1 base and J lost 4, with 1 base in between. The CDR3 runs 12 residues. The germline V gene has CDR1 SEHNR and CDR2 FQNEAQ (reference sequence). The CDR3: CASSLDNEKLFF. CDR3 nucleotides: TGTGCCAGCAGCTTAGATAATGAAAAACTGTTTTTT. The full variable domain, in which reference TRBV7-9 and TRBJ1-4 provide the parts outside the CDR3, is DTGVSQNPRHKITKRGQNVTFRCDPISEHNRLYWYRQTLGQGPEFLTYFQNEAQLEKSRLLSDRFSAERPKGSFSTLEIQRTEQGDSAMYLCASSLDNEKLFFGSGTQLSVL.

The V gene is TRBV5-4, the J gene TRBJ1-1, with D possibly being TRBD1 (6 bases). V was clipped by 3 bases and J by 5 bases, with 11 bases between them. Germline assignment: CDR1 SGHNT and CDR2 YYREEE (reference sequence). The CDR3 loop spans 13 amino acids. The CDR3 loop is CASSSGVGTEAFF. CDR3 in DNA: TGTGCCAGCAGCTCAGGGGTAGGGACTGAAGCTTTCTTT.

V usage is TRBV19 and J usage is TRBJ1-2; possibly TRBD1 for D (6 bases). Between the trimmed V and J ends, which lost 4 bases and 1 base, there was a span of 13 bases. This CDR3 contains 15 residues. Germline assignment: CDR1 LNHDA and CDR2 SQIVND (reference sequence). In DNA form, the CDR3 reads TGTGCCAGTAGTACCAGGACAGCTTTTAACTATGGCTACACCTTC. Protein product: CASSTRTAFNYGYTF.

This clone has more than one count but fewer than ten. CDR3 DNA sequence: TGTGCCAGCAGTTCCCTTGTCCAGGGGTTGAACACTGAAGCTTTCTTT. Translated: CASSSLVQGLNTEAFF. V gene TRBV28 combines with J gene TRBJ1-1, with D tentatively TRBD1 (6 bases). Trimming left V 4 bases short and J 0 bases short, with 15 bases between. CDR1 is MDHEN and CDR2 is SYDVKM in the germline V gene. CDR3 length: 16 amino acids. Looking up the rest from reference TRBV28 and TRBJ1-1 gives the full variable domain: DVKVTQSSRYLVKRTGEKVFLECVQDMDHENMFWYRQDPGLGLRLIYFSYDVKMKEKGDIPEGYSVSREKKERFSLILESASTNQTSMYLCASSSLVQGLNTEAFFGQGTRLTVV.

The gene calls are TRBV19 and TRBJ2-1, with TRBD2 matching over 13 bases. CDR3 length equals 17 residues. The germline CDR1 and CDR2 sequences are LNHDA and SQIVND (reference sequence). V was pared by 7 bases and J by 8 bases, with 14 bases of the junction left unmatched. CDR3 protein: CASKLLAGGPIFYEQFF. CDR3 nucleotide sequence: TGTGCCAGTAAACTACTAGCGGGAGGGCCTATTTTTTATGAGCAGTTCTTC.

This clone appeared once. The genes are TRBV9 and TRBJ1-1; TRBD1 aligns across 7 bases. The V gene end was trimmed by 3 bases and the J gene end by 4 bases; junction bases not matched to a gene: 6. The CDR3 consists of 14 residues. Germline-derived CDR1 and CDR2 are SGDLS and YYNGEE. The CDR3 spells CASSAQGGGTEAFF. In nucleotides, the CDR3 is TGTGCCAGCAGCGCTCAGGGGGGAGGCACTGAAGCTTTCTTT.

The chain employs TRBV9 and TRBJ2-3; 8 bases align to TRBD2. CDR1 is SGDLS and CDR2 is YYNGEE in the germline V gene. Trimming took 4 bases from V and 0 from J; bases not matched to a gene: 7. The CDR3 consists of 16 residues. DNA of the CDR3: TGTGCCAGCAGCCCTCGGGGGGGCACTAGCACAGATACGCAGTATTTT. Protein product: CASSPRGGTSTDTQYF.

The chain joins TRBV19 to TRBJ1-6, with D possibly being TRBD1 (5 bases). The V end was cut by 6 bases, the J end by 5 bases, with 14 bases between. CDR3 length: 15 residues. The germline V gene has CDR1 LNHDA and CDR2 SQIVND (reference sequence). CDR3 sequence (DNA): TGTGCCAGTAGACACCAGGGTGCGGATAATTCACCCCTCCACTTT. The encoded protein is CASRHQGADNSPLHF.

The rearrangement uses TRBV4-1 and TRBJ2-1, with D unclear. CDR1 is MGHRA and CDR2 is YSYEKL in the germline V gene. The CDR3 extends over 18 amino acids. Trimming cost V 1 base and J 0 bases, with 16 bases left between them. The CDR3 DNA reads as TGCGCCAGCAGCCAAGGGGCCCAAGGTTTGAGCTCCTACAATGAGCAGTTCTTC. This sequence encodes CASSQGAQGLSSYNEQFF.

This clone was recorded only once. This rearrangement joins TRBV5-4 to TRBJ2-1, with 9 bases matching TRBD2. V shed 4 bases and J 4 bases; nucleotides not matched to a gene: 9. The CDR3 loop spans 16 amino acids. Germline V gene sequence: CDR1 SGHNT, CDR2 YYREEE (reference sequence). The CDR3 bases are TGTGCCAGCAGCATCCCCGGGACTAGCAGGTACAATGAGCAGTTCTTC. This gives the protein CASSIPGTSRYNEQFF.

The chain uses TRBV7-8 and TRBJ1-1, with TRBD1 identical over 8 bases. Germline V gene lookup returns CDR1 SGHVS and CDR2 FQNEAQ. The V and J ends lost 1 base and 0 bases, in that order; junction bases with no gene match: 4. The CDR3 contains 16 residues. The CDR3 nucleotides are TGTGCCAGCAGCTTAGTGGGGACAGGCCTGAACACTGAAGCTTTCTTT. Amino acid sequence: CASSLVGTGLNTEAFF.

The chain's CDR3 is CASSWTGDSPLHF. The DNA of the CDR3 is TGTGCCAGCAGCTGGACAGGGGATTCACCCCTCCACTTT. This chain connects TRBV7-8 to TRBJ1-6; 9 bases map to TRBD1. Germline V gene lookup returns CDR1 SGHVS and CDR2 FQNEAQ. There are 13 residues in the CDR3. V lost 4 bases and J lost 8; bases outside the gene matches: 0.

This sequence joins TRBV27 and TRBJ1-4, with 9 positions matching TRBD1. The CDR3 is 14 amino acids. The germline CDR1 and CDR2 sequences are MNHEY and SMNVEV (reference sequence). The trim removed 4 bases at V and 6 bases at J, leaving 3 bases unmatched. The CDR3 DNA is TGTGCCAGCAGTTGGGACAGGGCCGATGAAAAACTGTTTTTT. Residues: CASSWDRADEKLFF.

The V gene is TRBV30, the J gene TRBJ2-2; 7 bases are shared with TRBD1. The V gene's germline CDR1 is GTSNPN and CDR2 SVGIG (reference sequence). The V and J ends lost 0 bases and 1 base, in that order; junction bases with no gene match: 5. This CDR3 has 16 residues. The CDR3 DNA is TGTGCCTGGAGTGTAGAGGGGACAGTGAACACCGGGGAGCTGTTTTTT. Translating it yields CAWSVEGTVNTGELFF. Variable domain in full (rest from reference TRBV30 and TRBJ2-2): SQTIHQWPATLVQPVGSPLSLECTVEGTSNPNLYWYRQAAGRGLQLLFYSVGIGQISSEVPQNLSASRPQDRQFILSSKKLLLSDSGFYLCAWSVEGTVNTGELFFGEGSRLTVL.